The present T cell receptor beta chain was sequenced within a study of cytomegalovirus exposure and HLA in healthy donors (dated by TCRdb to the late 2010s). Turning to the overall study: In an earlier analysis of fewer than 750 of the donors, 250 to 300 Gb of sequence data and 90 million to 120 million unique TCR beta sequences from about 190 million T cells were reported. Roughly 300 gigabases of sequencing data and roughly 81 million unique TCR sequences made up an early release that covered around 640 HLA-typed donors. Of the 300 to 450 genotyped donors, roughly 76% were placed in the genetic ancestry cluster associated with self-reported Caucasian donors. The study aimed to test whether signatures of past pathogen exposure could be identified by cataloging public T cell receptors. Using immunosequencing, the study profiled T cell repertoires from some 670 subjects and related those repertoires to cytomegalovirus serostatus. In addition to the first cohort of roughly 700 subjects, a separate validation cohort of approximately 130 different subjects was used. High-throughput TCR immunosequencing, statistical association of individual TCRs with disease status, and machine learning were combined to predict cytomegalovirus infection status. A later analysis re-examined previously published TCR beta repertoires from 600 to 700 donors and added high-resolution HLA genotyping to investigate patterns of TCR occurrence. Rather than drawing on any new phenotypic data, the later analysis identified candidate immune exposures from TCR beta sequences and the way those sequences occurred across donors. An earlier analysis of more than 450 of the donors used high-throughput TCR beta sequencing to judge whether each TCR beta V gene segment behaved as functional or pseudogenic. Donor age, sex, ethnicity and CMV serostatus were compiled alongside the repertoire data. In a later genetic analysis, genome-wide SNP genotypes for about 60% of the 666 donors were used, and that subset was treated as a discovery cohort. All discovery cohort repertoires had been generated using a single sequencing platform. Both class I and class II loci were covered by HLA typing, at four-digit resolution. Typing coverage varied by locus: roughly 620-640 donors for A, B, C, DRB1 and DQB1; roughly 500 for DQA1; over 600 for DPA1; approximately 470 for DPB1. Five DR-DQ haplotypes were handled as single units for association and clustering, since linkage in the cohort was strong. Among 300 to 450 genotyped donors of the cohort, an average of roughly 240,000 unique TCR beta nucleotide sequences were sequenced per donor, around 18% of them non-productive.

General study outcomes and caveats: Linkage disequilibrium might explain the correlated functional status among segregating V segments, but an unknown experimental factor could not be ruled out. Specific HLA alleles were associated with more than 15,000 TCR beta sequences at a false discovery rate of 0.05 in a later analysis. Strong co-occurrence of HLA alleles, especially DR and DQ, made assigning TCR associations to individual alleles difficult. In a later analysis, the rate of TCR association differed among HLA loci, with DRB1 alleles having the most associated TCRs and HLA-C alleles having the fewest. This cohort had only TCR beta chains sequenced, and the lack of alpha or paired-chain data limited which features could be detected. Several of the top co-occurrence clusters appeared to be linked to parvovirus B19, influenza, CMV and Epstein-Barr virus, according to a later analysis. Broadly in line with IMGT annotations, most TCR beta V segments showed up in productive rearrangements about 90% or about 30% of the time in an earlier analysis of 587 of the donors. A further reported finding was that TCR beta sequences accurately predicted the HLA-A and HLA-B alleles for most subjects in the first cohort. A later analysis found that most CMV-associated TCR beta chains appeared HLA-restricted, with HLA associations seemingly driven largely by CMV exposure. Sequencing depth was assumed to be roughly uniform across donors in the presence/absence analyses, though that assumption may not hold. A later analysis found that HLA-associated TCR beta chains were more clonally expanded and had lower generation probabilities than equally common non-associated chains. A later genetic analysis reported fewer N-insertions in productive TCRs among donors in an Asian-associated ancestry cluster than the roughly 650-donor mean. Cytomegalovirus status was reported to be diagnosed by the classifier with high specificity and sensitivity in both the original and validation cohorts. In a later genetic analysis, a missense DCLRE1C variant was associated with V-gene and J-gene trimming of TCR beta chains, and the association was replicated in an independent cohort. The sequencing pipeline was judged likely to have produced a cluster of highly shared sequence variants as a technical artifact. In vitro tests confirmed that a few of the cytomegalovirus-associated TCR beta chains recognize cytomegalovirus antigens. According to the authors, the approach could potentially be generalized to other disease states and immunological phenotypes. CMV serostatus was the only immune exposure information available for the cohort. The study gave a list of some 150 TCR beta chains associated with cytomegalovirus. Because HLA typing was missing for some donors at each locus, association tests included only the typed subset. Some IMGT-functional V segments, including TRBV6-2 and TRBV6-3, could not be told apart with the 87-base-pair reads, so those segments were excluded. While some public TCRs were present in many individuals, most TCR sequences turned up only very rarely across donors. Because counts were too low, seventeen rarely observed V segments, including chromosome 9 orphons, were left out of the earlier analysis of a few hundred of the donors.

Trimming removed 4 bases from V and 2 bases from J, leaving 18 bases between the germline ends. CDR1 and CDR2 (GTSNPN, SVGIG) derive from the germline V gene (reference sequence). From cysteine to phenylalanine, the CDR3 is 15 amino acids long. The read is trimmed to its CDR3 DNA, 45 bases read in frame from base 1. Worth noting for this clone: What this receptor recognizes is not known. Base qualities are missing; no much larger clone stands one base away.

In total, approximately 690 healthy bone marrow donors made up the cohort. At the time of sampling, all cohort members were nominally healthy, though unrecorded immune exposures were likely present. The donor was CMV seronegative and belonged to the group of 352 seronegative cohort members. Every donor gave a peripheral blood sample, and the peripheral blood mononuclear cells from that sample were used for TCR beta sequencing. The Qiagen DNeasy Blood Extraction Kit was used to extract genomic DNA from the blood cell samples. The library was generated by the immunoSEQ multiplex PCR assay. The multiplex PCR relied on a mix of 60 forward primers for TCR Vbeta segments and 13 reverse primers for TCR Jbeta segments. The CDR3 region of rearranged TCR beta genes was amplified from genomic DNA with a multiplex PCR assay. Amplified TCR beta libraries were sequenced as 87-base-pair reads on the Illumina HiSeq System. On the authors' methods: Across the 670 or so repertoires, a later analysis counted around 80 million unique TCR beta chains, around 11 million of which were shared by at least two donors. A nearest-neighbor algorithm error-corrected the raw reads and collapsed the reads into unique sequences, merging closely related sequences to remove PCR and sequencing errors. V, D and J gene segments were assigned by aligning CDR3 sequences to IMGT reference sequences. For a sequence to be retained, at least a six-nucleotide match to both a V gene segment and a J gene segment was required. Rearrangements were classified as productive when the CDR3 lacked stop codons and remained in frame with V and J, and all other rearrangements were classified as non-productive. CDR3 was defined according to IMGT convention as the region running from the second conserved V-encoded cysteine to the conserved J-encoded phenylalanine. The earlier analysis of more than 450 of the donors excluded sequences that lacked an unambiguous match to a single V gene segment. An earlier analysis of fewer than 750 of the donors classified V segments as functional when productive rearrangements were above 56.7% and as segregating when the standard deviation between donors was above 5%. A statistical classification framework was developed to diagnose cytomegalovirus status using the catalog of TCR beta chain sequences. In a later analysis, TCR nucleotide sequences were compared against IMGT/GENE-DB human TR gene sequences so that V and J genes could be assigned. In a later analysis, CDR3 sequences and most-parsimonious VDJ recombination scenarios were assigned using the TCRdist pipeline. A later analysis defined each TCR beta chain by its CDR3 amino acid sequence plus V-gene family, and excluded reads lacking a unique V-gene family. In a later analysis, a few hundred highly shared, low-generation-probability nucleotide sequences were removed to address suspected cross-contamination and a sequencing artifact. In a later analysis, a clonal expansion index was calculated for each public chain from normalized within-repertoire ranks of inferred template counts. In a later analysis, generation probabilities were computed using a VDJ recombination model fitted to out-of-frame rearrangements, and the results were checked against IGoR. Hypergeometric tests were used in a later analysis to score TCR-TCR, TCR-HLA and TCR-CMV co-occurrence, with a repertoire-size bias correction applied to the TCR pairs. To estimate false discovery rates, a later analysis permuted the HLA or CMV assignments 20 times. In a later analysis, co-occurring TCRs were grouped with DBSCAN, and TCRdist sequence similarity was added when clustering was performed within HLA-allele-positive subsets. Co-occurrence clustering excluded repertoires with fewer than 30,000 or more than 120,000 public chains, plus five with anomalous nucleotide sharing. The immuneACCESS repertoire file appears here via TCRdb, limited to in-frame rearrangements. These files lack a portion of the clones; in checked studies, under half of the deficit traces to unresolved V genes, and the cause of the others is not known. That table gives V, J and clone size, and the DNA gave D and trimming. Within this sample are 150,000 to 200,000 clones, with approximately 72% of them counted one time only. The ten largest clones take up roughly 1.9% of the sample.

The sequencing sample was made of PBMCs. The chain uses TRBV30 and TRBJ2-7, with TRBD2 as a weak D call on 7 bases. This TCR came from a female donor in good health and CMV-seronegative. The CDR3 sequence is CAWTLGGGTPYEQYF. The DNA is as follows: TGTGCCTGGACCTTGGGCGGGGGCACGCCCTACGAGCAGTACTTC. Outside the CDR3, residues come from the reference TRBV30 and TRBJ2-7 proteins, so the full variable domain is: SQTIHQWPATLVQPVGSPLSLECTVEGTSNPNLYWYRQAAGRGLQLLFYSVGIGQISSEVPQNLSASRPQDRQFILSSKKLLLSDSGFYLCAWTLGGGTPYEQYFGPGTRLTVT.